Listed here are 12 T cell receptor beta chains from one sample, sequenced in a study of shared clonotypes between healthy human individuals. The method was immunoSEQ multiplex PCR; TCRdb's version includes in-frame clones alone and lacks a portion of them. The table lists roughly 1,000,000 clones, around 82% of them singletons. Sequencing used memory CD4+ T cells from PBMCs. The subset here: CD45RA-negative fraction. Every receptor here comes from a man younger than 35 in good health. Some clones in this sample may be carry-over from other donors' samples.

V usage is TRBV9 and J usage is TRBJ2-2; D perhaps matches TRBD2 (6 bases). V lost 2 bases, J lost 6 bases, and 14 bases lay in between. CDR1 is SGDLS and CDR2 is YYNGEE in the germline V gene. The CDR3 has 15 residues. CDR3 protein: CASSVRDLNPGELFF. The CDR3 nucleotides are TGTGCCAGCAGCGTCCGGGACTTAAACCCCGGGGAGCTGTTTTTT.

The rearrangement links TRBV7-9 to TRBJ1-5; D gene ambiguous. V was trimmed by 4 bases and J by 6 bases, leaving 10 bases between them. Germline CDR1 and CDR2: SEHNR and FQNEAQ (reference sequence). The CDR3 sequence is 13 residues long. CDR3 region: CASSSSWVQPQHF. CDR3 DNA sequence: TGTGCCAGCAGCTCTTCGTGGGTTCAGCCCCAGCATTTT.

The chain recombines TRBV27 with TRBJ1-2, with TRBD1 as a possible D gene (6 bases). Germline CDR1 reads MNHEY; CDR2 reads SMNVEV (reference sequence). This CDR3 region has 11 residues. The CDR3 DNA is TGTGAACTACAGGGACCAGGTGGCTACACCTTC. It encodes CELQGPGGYTF.

V gene TRBV28 combines with J gene TRBJ2-3, with D possibly TRBD2 on 6 matching bases. Deletions cut 6 bases from V and 2 bases from J, with 15 bases between. CDR1 MDHEN and CDR2 SYDVKM come from the germline V gene. The CDR3 runs to 15 residues. This chain's CDR3 is CASSELSGFTDTQYF. The CDR3 DNA follows: TGTGCCAGCAGCGAATTAAGCGGGTTCACAGATACGCAGTATTTT.

The rearrangement uses TRBV9 and TRBJ1-1; the D is unclear. The CDR3 is made up of 16 amino acids. Germline V gives CDR1 SGDLS, CDR2 YYNGEE. Trimming removed 1 base from V and 3 bases from J, with 16 bases in between. CDR3 region: CASSVTVGLGDTEAFF. The CDR3 DNA reads as TGTGCCAGCAGCGTAACGGTTGGGCTCGGGGACACTGAAGCTTTCTTT. Filled out from reference TRBV9 and TRBJ1-1, the complete variable domain reads DSGVTQTPKHLITATGQRVTLRCSPRSGDLSVYWYQQSLDQGLQFLIQYYNGEERAKGNILERFSAQQFPDLHSELNLSSLELGDSALYFCASSVTVGLGDTEAFFGQGTRLTVV.

This clone was seen a handful of times. This rearrangement joins TRBV6-1 to TRBJ1-1, with a possible D match to TRBD1 (6 bases). V lost 10 bases to trimming and J lost 3 bases, with 21 bases between them. Germline-derived CDR1 and CDR2 are MNHNS and SASEGT. CDR3 length equals 15 residues. The CDR3 nucleotides are TGTGCCACCAAACCTCGCCACGAGGGGGACACTGAAGCTTTCTTT. Protein: CATKPRHEGDTEAFF.

The J gene is TRBJ1-4, the V gene TRBV7-2; TRBD1 might be the D (5 bases). The germline V gene encodes CDR1 SGHTA and CDR2 FQGNSA. There are 15 residues in the CDR3. Trimming took 5 bases from V and 7 from J, leaving 17 bases between them. The DNA for the CDR3 is TGTGCCAGCAGCCTAGGGGTCCCAGGGAGTGAAAAACTGTTTTTT. Translated, it gives CASSLGVPGSEKLFF. Variable domain in full (rest from reference TRBV7-2 and TRBJ1-4): GAGVSQSPSNKVTEKGKDVELRCDPISGHTALYWYRQSLGQGLEFLIYFQGNSAPDKSGLPSDRFSAERTGGSVSTLTIQRTQQEDSAVYLCASSLGVPGSEKLFFGSGTQLSVL.

V usage is TRBV7-2 and J usage is TRBJ2-7, with 7 bases matching TRBD2. CDR1 SGHTA and CDR2 FQGNSA come from the germline V gene. The ends lost 5 bases at V and 3 bases at J; junction bases unmatched: 13. There are 16 residues in the CDR3. CDR3 region: CASSIGGGSLSYEQYF. CDR3 sequence (DNA): TGTGCCAGCAGCATCGGCGGGGGAAGCCTGAGCTACGAGCAGTACTTC.

The chain combines TRBV6-1 with TRBJ2-7, with TRBD1 identical over 7 bases. The CDR3 extends over 12 amino acids. The ends lost 8 bases at V and 4 bases at J; junction bases unmatched: 5. Germline values: CDR1 MNHNS, CDR2 SASEGT. The CDR3 nucleotides are TGTGCCAGCGGACGACAGGGATACGAGCAGTACTTC. This encodes CASGRQGYEQYF.

V usage is TRBV4-1 and J usage is TRBJ1-3, with TRBD1 identical over 8 bases. There are 17 residues in the CDR3. J lost 0 bases, V lost 4 bases, and 8 bases had no gene match. Per the germline V gene, CDR1 is MGHRA and CDR2 is YSYEKL. CDR3: CASSLRTGLSSGNTIYF. The CDR3 nucleotides are TGCGCCAGCAGCCTCAGGACAGGGCTGAGCTCTGGAAACACCATATATTTT.

The rearrangement uses TRBV11-2 and TRBJ2-7, with 9 bases matching TRBD1. Germline V CDR1 and CDR2: SGHAT, FQNNGV. The trim removed 4 bases at V and 5 bases at J, leaving 6 bases unmatched. The CDR3 sequence is 14 residues long. CDR3 loop: CASSSLDRGHEQYF. CDR3 bases: TGTGCCAGCAGCTCGCTGGACAGGGGCCACGAGCAGTACTTC.

This clone was seen a few times. The J gene is TRBJ1-4, the V gene TRBV4-1, with unresolved D. This CDR3 region has 15 residues. The V end was cut by 0 bases, the J end by 6 bases, with 11 bases between. Germline-derived CDR1 and CDR2 are MGHRA and YSYEKL. Written as DNA, the CDR3 is TGCGCCAGCAGCCAAGAAAACAGTCCCCATGAAAAACTGTTTTTT. Its protein is CASSQENSPHEKLFF.